The source of this T cell receptor beta chain is a study of long-term antiretroviral therapy in people with HIV (dated by TCRdb to about 2022). Regarding the research as a whole: The earliest samples were collected roughly a decade before the 2015 WHO recommendation for immediate ART, at a time when ART was usually postponed until CD4 counts fell. A retrospective serial study tested whether changes in peripheral blood TRB repertoire composition and diversity were associated with ART initiation and durable HIV suppression. From fewer than 35 adults with confirmed HIV infection, the cohort provided some 200 cryopreserved PBMC samples, gathered serially across a mean of around six years (range 1-12). Among the 30 or so participants with HIV, ten to eleven were female. No cross-contamination during QIAcube processing turned up in test extractions that ran a monoclonal T-cell line alongside 30 to 40 polyclonal samples.

Inclusion was restricted to participants for whom at least one PBMC sample before ART initiation and at least two post-ART samples were available. Every participant with HIV received treatment in the United States of America. Before DNA extraction, cryopreserved samples containing 1-10 million PBMC were thawed and washed. At the time of the earliest PBMC sample, participants with HIV were aged between about 23 and 54 years. PBMC samples from each participant spanned 1-4 timepoints before ART initiation and 2-8 timepoints after ART initiation, with a median of 7 samples. Serial HIV viral load, CD4+ T-cell count, ART history and demographic data were obtained for every participant. Genomic DNA was extracted from unsorted PBMC with a Qiagen kit on a QIAcube, with processing performed in batches of 12 samples. The immunoSEQ hsTCRB v3.0 assay was used at survey level resolution to sequence the TRB variable region. TRB sequencing targeted a depth of roughly 35,000-55,000 T-cell genomes per sample. An Illumina MiSeq with a v3 150-cycle kit was used to sequence the pooled TRB libraries. The paper's data handling went like this. Analysis of repertoires was carried out in R inside a reproducible Nextflow workflow spanning QC, data transformation and analysis. Custom analyses were implemented in LymphoSeq2, an R package for AIRR-Seq data exploration. A handful of samples that produced fewer than 5000 total TRB sequences were removed, so 180 or so HIV repertoires were analyzed. Among the approximately 190 retained HIV repertoires, 55 to 65 were collected before ART initiation and about 130 were collected after ART initiation. Each repertoire was downsampled to 5000 TRB nucleotide sequences, and summary statistics were averaged across 100 downsampling iterations. Only TRB sequences with CDR3 regions of at least seven amino acids were retained for analysis. Diversity was assessed using a clonality score derived from Shannon entropy and using the Gini coefficient. In the repertoire networks, any two of the top 5000 CDR3 amino acid sequences were linked whenever the two sequences differed by an edit distance of one. Antigen specificity groups and MHC restriction were predicted for TRB CDR3 amino acid sequences with GLIPH2. To flag known CMV, EBV, HIV or tissue antigen associations, CDR3 amino acid sequences were matched against VDJdb and McPAS-TCR. Pre-ART, post-ART and control groups were compared with Wilcoxon signed-rank tests and Holm-Bonferroni correction. TCRdb re-hosts the immuneACCESS table, in-frame sequences only. Its copies lack some clones; in the studies checked, an unresolved V gene accounts for under half of them, and the cause for the rest is not known. The V and J calls and clone size come from that table; D and trimming were worked out from the DNA. The sample table shows about 20,000 clones, and over 90% are seen once. 7.3% of the sample lies in the top ten.

In the case of this clone: Its antigen is still unknown. The record has no base qualities; no much larger clone is one base away.

Overall results and qualifications from the work: HIV repertoires had narrower CDR3 length ranges than controls, and the network structure suggested an antigen-experienced repertoire that shifted only slightly toward naive after ART. The samples were dated from about 2003 to 2017, and the ART regimens that were used may be less effective than current ART regimens. Expanded TRB clones identified before ART initiation dominated the repertoire at all time points, although this dominance fluctuated and declined in many PLHIV after ART. Inferences about post-ART repertoire changes are limited because no data were available on ART adherence, viral resistance or therapy changes. Starting ART was linked to a significant rise in TRB diversity, yet even after long-term ART the diversity remained significantly lower than in transplant donor controls. Because cell numbers in pre-ART samples were limited, unsorted PBMC were profiled instead of sorted CD4+ and CD8+ T cells. Because PBMC availability was limited, only the TCR beta chain was sequenced, with no alpha chain pairing.

Here the sequenced sample was unsorted PBMCs, taken 4.4 years after starting antiretroviral therapy. This TCR came from a woman between 45 and 65 years old with HIV.

CDR3 region: CASGGASGANVLTF. The nucleotide sequence is TGTGCCAGTGGGGGGGCCTCTGGGGCCAACGTCCTGACTTTC. The chain couples TRBV19 to TRBJ2-6, with a weak D call of TRBD2 (7 bases match). The CDR3, from cysteine to phenylalanine, totals 14 residues. The sequence is cut down to CDR3 DNA, 42 bases in frame from base 1. Reading the germline V gene (reference sequence) gives CDR1 LNHDA and CDR2 SQIVND. Trimming removed 8 bases from V and 0 bases from J, leaving 8 bases between the germline ends.